Detailed here is one T cell receptor beta chain. The target antigen is unknown. TCRdb reprocessed the RT-PCR reads via MiXCR and lists one record per CDR3 protein. The sample consists of around 530,000 distinct CDR3 sequences, 16% of them appearing once. The sample comes from a study of response to subunit inactivated influenza vaccine. Findings and caveats of the study: Authors suggested each seasonal influenza vaccination recruits few new T cells.

This specimen was CD4+ T cells sorted from PBMCs, taken around 25 months after vaccination. The receptor was isolated from a man between 50 and 75 years old who received an inactivated influenza vaccine.

CDR3 sequence reads: CASSRVGFISEAFF. Here the CDR3 DNA reads TGTGCCAGCAGTCGAGTTGGCTTTATCTCTGAAGCTTTCTTT. This sequence joins TRBV3-1 and TRBJ1-1; no clear D. The length of the CDR3 is 14 residues. Trimming pared 6 bases from V and 6 bases from J, leaving 17 bases between. Germline-derived CDR1 and CDR2 are LGHDT and YNNKEL (reference sequence).